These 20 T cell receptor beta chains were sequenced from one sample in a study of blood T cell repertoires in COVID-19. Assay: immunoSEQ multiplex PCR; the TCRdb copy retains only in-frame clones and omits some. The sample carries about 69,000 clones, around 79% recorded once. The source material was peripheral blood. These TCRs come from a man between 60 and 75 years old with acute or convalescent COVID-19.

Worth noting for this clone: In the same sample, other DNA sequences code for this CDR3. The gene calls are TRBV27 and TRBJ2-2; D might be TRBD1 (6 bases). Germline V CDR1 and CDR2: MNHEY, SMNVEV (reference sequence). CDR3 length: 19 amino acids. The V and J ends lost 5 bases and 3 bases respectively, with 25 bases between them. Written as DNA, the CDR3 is TGTGCCAGCAGTCGGAGGTATTTTGTACAGGGTCAAGACACCGGGGAGCTGTTTTTT. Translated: CASSRRYFVQGQDTGELFF.

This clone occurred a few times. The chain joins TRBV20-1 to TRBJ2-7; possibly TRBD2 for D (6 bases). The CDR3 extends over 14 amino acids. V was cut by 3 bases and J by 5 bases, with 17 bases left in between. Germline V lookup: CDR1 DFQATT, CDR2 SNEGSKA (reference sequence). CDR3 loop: CSASGRGLVHEQYF. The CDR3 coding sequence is TGCAGTGCTAGTGGGCGGGGCCTAGTGCACGAGCAGTACTTC.

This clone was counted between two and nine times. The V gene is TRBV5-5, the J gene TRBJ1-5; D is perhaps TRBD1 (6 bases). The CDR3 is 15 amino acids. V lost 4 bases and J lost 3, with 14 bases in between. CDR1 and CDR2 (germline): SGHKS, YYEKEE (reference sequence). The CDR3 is CASSVLGQTNQPQHF. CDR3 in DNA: TGTGCCAGCAGCGTCCTCGGACAGACCAATCAGCCCCAGCATTTT.

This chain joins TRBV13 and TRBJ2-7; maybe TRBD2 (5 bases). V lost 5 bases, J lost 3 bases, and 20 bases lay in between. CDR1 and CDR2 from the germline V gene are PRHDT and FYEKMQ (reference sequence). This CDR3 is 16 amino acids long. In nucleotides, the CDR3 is TGTGCCAGCAGCCGTTGGACTCAGAACCCAAACTACGAGCAGTACTTC. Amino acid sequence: CASSRWTQNPNYEQYF.

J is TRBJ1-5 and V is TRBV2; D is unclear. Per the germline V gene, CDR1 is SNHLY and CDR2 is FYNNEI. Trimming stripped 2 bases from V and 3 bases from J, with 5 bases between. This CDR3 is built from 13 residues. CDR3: CASSELYNQPQHF. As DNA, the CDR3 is TGTGCCAGCAGTGAACTGTACAATCAGCCCCAGCATTTT. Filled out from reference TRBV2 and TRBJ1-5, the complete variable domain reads EPEVTQTPSHQVTQMGQEVILRCVPISNHLYFYWYRQILGQKVEFLVSFYNNEISEKSEIFDDQFSVERPDGSNFTLKIRSTKLEDSAMYFCASSELYNQPQHFGDGTRLSIL.

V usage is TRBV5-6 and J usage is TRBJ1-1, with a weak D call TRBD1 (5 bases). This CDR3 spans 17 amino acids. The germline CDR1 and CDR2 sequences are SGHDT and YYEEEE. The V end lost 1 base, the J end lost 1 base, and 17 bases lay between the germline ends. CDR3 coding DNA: TGTGCCAGCAGCTTGCTGGGGAACACAGGCCAGAACACTGAAGCTTTCTTT. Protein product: CASSLLGNTGQNTEAFF.

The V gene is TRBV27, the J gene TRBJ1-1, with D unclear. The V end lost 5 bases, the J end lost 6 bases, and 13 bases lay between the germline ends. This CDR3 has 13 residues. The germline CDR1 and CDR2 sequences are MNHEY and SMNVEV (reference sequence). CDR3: CASSPGWLAEAFF. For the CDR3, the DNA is TGTGCCAGCAGTCCGGGTTGGTTGGCTGAAGCTTTCTTT.

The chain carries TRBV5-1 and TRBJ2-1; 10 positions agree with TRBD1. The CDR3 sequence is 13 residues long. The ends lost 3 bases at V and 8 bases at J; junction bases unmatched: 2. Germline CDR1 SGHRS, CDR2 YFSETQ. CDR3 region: CASSSGTGDEQFF. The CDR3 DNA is TGCGCCAGCAGCTCCGGGACAGGGGATGAGCAGTTCTTC.

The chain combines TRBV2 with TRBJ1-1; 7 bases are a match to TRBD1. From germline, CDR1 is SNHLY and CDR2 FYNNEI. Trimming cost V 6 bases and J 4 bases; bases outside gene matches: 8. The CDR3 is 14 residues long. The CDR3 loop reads CASRKTGPGTEAFF. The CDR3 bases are TGTGCCAGCAGGAAGACAGGGCCCGGCACTGAAGCTTTCTTT.

DNA for the CDR3: TGTGCCAGCAGCCCTGGGACTAGCGGGGGGACAGATACGCAGTATTTT. Its protein is CASSPGTSGGTDTQYF. V usage is TRBV6-4 and J usage is TRBJ2-3; 15 positions agree with TRBD2. The CDR3 loop spans 16 amino acids. V lost 6 bases, J lost 3 bases, and 4 bases stayed unmatched. Germline CDR1 and CDR2: MRHNA and SNTAGT.

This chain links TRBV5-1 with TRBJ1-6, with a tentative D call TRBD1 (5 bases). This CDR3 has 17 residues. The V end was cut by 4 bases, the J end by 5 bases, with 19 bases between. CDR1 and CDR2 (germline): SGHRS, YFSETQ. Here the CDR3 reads CASSPTVGRRDNSPLHF. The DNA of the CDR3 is TGCGCCAGCAGCCCCACCGTGGGGCGCCGGGATAATTCACCCCTCCACTTT.

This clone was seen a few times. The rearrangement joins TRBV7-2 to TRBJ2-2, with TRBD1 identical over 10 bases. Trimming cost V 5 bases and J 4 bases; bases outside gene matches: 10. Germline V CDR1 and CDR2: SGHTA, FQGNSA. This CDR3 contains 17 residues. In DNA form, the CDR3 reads TGTGCCAGCAGCCCCCAGGTTCGGACAGGGGGCACCGGGGAGCTGTTTTTT. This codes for CASSPQVRTGGTGELFF.

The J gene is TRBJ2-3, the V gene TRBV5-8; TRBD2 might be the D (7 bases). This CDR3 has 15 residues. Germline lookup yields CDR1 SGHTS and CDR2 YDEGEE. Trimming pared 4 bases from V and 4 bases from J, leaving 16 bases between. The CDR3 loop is CASSGGRLASDTQYF. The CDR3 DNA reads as TGTGCCAGCAGCGGGGGGCGACTAGCCTCAGATACGCAGTATTTT.

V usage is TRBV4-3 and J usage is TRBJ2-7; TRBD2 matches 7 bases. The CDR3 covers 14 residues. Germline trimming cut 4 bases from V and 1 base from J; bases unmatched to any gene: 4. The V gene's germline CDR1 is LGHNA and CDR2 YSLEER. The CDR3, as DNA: TGCGCCAGCAGCCCCACGGGGGGATCCTACGAGCAGTACTTC. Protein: CASSPTGGSYEQYF.

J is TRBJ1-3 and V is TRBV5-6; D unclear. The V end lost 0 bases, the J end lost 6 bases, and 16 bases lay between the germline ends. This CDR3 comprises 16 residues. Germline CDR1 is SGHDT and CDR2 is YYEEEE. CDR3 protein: CASSLVRMGSENTIYF. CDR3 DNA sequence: TGTGCCAGCAGCTTGGTCCGAATGGGGAGTGAAAACACCATATATTTT.

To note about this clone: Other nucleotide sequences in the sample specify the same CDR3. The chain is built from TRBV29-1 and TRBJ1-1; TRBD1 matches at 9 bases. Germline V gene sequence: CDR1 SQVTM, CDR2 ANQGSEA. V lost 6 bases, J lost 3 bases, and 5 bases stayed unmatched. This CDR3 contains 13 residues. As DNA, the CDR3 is TGCAGCGTCGGGGACAGGGCGTACACTGAAGCTTTCTTT. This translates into CSVGDRAYTEAFF.

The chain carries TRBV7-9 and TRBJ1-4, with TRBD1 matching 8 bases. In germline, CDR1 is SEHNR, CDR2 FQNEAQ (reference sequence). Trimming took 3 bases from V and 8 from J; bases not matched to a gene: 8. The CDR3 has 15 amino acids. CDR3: CASSLAPRTGEKLFF. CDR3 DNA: TGTGCCAGCAGCTTGGCCCCCCGGACAGGGGAAAAACTGTTTTTT.

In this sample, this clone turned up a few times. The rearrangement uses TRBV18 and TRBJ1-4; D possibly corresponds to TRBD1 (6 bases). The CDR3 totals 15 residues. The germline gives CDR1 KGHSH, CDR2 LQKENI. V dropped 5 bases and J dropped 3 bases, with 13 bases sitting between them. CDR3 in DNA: TGTGCCAGCTCAGTACGGACAGCGGCTAATGAAAAACTGTTTTTT. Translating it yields CASSVRTAANEKLFF.

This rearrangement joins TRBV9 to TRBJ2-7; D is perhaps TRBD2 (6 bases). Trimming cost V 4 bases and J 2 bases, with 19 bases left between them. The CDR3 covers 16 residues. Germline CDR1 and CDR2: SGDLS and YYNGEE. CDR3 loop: CASSPSGGGPTYEQYF. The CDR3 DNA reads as TGTGCCAGCAGCCCAAGTGGGGGAGGCCCGACCTACGAGCAGTACTTC.

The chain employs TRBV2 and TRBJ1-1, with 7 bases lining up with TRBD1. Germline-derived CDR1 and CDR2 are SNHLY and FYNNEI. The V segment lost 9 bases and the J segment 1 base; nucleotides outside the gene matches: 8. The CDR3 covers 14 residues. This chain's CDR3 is CARLIPGGNTEAFF. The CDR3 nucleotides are TGTGCCAGACTAATTCCAGGGGGGAACACTGAAGCTTTCTTT.